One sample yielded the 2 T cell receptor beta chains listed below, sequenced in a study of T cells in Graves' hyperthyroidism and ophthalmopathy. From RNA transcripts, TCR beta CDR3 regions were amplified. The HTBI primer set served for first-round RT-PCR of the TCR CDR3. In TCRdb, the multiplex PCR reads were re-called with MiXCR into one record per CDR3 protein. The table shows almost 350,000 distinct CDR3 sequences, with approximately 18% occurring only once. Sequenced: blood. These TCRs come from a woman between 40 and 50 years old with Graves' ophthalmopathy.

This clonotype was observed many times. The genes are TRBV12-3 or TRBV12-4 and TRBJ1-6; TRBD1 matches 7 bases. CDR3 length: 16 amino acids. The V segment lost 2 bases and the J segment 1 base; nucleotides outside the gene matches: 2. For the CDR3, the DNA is TGTGCCAGCAGTTTAATCAGGGGGTCCTATAATTCACCCCTCCACTTT. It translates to CASSLIRGSYNSPLHF.

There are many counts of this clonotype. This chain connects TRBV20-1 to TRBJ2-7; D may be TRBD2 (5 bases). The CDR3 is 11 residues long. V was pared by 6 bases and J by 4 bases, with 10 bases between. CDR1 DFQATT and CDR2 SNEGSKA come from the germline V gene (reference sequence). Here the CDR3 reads CSARWEYEQYF. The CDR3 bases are TGCAGTGCCCGATGGGAGTACGAGCAGTACTTC.